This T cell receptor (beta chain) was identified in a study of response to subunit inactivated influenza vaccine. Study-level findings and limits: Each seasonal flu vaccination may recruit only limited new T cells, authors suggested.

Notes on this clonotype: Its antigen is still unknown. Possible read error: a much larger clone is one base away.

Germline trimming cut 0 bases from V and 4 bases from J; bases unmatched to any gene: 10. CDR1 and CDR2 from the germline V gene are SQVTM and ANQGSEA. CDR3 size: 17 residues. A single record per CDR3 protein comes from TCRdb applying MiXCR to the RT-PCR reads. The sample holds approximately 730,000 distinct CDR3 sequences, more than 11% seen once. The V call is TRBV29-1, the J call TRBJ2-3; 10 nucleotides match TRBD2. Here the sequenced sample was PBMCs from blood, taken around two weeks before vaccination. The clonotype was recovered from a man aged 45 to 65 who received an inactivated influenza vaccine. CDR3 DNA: TGCAGCGTTGAAGATGTTGAGCGGGGGGGCCGTGCAGATACGCAGTATTTT. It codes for CSVEDVERGGRADTQYF.